What follows is one T cell receptor (beta chain) and its context. This CDR3 is built from 12 residues. V lost 11 bases and J 4 bases, leaving 11 bases between the germline ends. In germline, CDR1 is MNHEY, CDR2 SMNVEV (reference sequence). 60 Vbeta and 13 Jbeta primers were used in PCR. Produced via immunoSEQ multiplex PCR; TCRdb's table is partial and in-frame only. The sample shows 150,000 to 200,000 clones, roughly 12% of them seen only once. These data belong to a study of cytomegalovirus exposure and HLA in healthy donors. This chain connects TRBV27 to TRBJ2-2; possible D gene TRBD2, 5 bases. The sequence came from a man between 50 and 59 years old in good health and CMV-seropositive. Sequencing was carried out using PBMCs. The CDR3 spells CAVARGTGELFF. The CDR3 DNA reads as TGTGCCGTAGCCCGGGGCACCGGGGAGCTGTTTTTT.